Reported below is one T cell receptor (beta chain). MiXCR, applied by TCRdb to the RT-PCR reads, yields one record per CDR3 protein. The table includes just under 550,000 distinct CDR3 sequences, 20% to 25% detected once. The record originates from a study of response to subunit inactivated influenza vaccine. The V gene end was trimmed by 7 bases and the J gene end by 4 bases; junction bases not matched to a gene: 16. This CDR3 contains 17 residues. Germline CDR1 is SGHTA and CDR2 is FQGNSA. The same sample was also studied in work on T cells expressing NK-cell markers. That study reports: With UMIs, 5'RACE template switching was used to make TCR beta cDNA.

The chain is built from TRBV7-2 and TRBJ2-5; 9 nucleotides align to TRBD1. Sequenced material: CD4+ T cells sorted from PBMCs, taken approximately 12 days after vaccination. The sequence was obtained from a man aged 45-65 years who received an inactivated influenza vaccine. The chain's CDR3 is CASNLYYRTGEGETQYF. The CDR3 nucleotides read TGTGCCAGCAACCTATACTACAGGACAGGGGAGGGAGAGACCCAGTACTTC.